Listed below are T cell receptor beta chains from one sample, sequenced in a study of neurological immune-mediated disorders. TCRdb reprocessed the 5' RACE reads with MiXCR, giving one entry per CDR3 protein. The table includes roughly 76,000 distinct CDR3 sequences, 2.5% to 4% detected once. What was sequenced was PBMCs. The receptors here all came from a woman aged 45-65 years with multiple sclerosis. Each CDR3 is given with its conserved first and last residue. The order of the fields is V gene, D gene, CDR3 protein. D genes are given only for firm matches.

TRBV20-1 | - | CSARAGLNTEAFF
TRBV7-2 | TRBD2 | CASSLSVAGGPEFF
TRBV28 | TRBD1 | CATLTTGGEQYF
TRBV25-1 | - | CASSESGSGRYEQYF
TRBV4-2 | TRBD1 | CASSQEAGQPYNSPLHF
TRBV27 | TRBD2 | CASSLGLAGGFNEQFF
TRBV5-1 | - | CASSGGAASSYNEQFF
TRBV7-2 | - | CASSRTAYNEKLFF
TRBV24-1 | - | CATSDSWGTEAFF
TRBV20-1 | TRBD1 | CSATEQGALEETQYF
TRBV20-1 | - | CSDTTSRTEQFF
TRBV29-1 | TRBD2 | CSVASGRGETQYF
TRBV12-3/TRBV12-4 | - | CASSPSGAFPYGYTF
TRBV20-1 | - | CSAPRGSNQPQHF
TRBV20-1 | - | CSARDSWGGDSYGYTF
TRBV12-3/TRBV12-4 | - | CASSPLTRDYGYTF
TRBV6-2/TRBV6-3 | TRBD1 | CASSYSPGQGYNEQFF
TRBV20-1 | TRBD2 | CAGGRTDTQYF
TRBV10-3 | TRBD1 | CAISDFGALGQGAGTEAFF
TRBV7-2 | TRBD2 | CASSLSLAGYSGANVLTF
TRBV6-2/TRBV6-3 | - | CASSYARSYNEQFF
TRBV5-1 | TRBD1 | CASSRQGDSNGELFF
TRBV7-2 | TRBD2 | CASRRGGADTQYF
TRBV6-5 | - | CASGDSTDTQYF
TRBV7-2 | TRBD1 | CASSPRVRGTEAFF
TRBV4-2 | - | CASSQVKSADLVTGELFF
TRBV12-3/TRBV12-4 | TRBD1 | CASSPQTGGDTQYF
TRBV4-1 | - | CASSQLTRGPQETQYF
TRBV10-3 | - | CATRRGFNEQFF
TRBV7-9 | - | CASSQTSGVGEKLFF
TRBV5-1 | - | CASSLEGQAGETQYF
TRBV15 | TRBD1 | CATSPPTGMRAFF
TRBV20-1 | - | CSAPTGADTQYF
TRBV5-1 | - | CASSSRVGANTGELFF
TRBV5-1 | - | CASSLASRATNTGELFF
TRBV7-6 | - | CASSLRTADTQYF
TRBV6-5 | - | CASSQADTQYF
TRBV27 | TRBD1 | CASSRTGSPYTDEQYF
TRBV20-1 | - | CSARVSSYEQYF
TRBV10-3 | - | CAIRLGGGPNGEQFF
TRBV7-2 | - | CASSLAGVYGTEAFF
TRBV5-1 | - | CASSGSIPPNEQFF
TRBV25-1 | TRBD2 | CASSLAGDTYEQYF
TRBV20-1 | - | CSAPHPGGPGPLSSEAFF
TRBV6-5 | - | CASSYNRGGNEKLFF
TRBV18 | TRBD1 | CASSAGQGDYGYTF
TRBV20-1 | - | CSALLGQPSGANVLTF
TRBV6-2/TRBV6-3 | TRBD1 | CASSPQDRVNTGELFF
TRBV4-1 | - | CASSQLGYGSPLHF
TRBV10-3 | - | CAITQGLGQPQHF
TRBV12-3/TRBV12-4 | - | CASSLRATNQPQHF
TRBV5-1 | TRBD2 | CASRGLSGVNEQFF
TRBV6-1 | - | CASRLDRTLYGYTF
TRBV20-1 | TRBD2 | CSARAGLAAPYEQYF